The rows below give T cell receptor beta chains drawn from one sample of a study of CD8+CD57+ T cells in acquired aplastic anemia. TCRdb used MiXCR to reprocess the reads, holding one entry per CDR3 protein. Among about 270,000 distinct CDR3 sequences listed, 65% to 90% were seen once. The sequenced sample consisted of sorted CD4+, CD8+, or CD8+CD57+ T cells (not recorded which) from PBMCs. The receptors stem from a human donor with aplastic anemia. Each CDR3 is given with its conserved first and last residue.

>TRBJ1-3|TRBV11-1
CASSVGSGAGNTIYF
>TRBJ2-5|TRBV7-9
CASSLLGGAETQYF
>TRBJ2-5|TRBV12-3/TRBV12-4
CASSLRQRRGRELYF
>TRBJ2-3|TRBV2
CASSEWGTQYF
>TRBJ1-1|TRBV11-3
CASRDRKSGNTEAFF
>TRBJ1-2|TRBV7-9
CASSQGRPDGYTF
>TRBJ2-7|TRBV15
CASSTTGRGWEQYF
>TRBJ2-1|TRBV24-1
CATLAGDAGDLFF
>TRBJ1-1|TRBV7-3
CASSLTKRGVNNEAFF
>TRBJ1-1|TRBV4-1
CASSQTDSRYTEAFF
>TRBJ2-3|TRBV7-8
CASSDGPNGTALF
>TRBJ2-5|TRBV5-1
CASSPRDSSIVTQYF
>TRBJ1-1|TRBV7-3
CASSLAGSVKAEAFF
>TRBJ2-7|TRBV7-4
CASSESGGINEQYF
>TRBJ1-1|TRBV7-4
CASNKVPWGGSGTFF
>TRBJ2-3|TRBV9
CASSLAGGIDTLDF
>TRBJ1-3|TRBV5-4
CASSGGAGNTIYF
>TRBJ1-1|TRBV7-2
CASSLGVQGGNTEAFF
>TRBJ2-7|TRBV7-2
CASTPRDFSGQYF
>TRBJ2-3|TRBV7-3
CASKVEARRYTDTQYF
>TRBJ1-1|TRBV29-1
CSVGGGQGVTEAFF
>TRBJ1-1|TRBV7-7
CAVLGGAETKYFAFF
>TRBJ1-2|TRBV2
CASSYSIGQEAGGYTF
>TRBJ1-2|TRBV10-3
CAISSGGGGYTF
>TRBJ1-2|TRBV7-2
CASSLRRANNPGTTF
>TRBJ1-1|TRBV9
CASGGVGSVNTDAFF
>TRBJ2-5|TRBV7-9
CASSLVPGTKETQYF
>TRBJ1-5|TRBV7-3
CASSQGQSNQTQHF
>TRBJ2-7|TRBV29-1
CSVENTGVRAEQYF
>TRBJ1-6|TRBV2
CASGDGGTDTQYFPPRF
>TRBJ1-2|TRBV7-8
CASSLAGDRHTYGYTF
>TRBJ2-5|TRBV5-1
CASSLTGGLETQYF